A selection of T cell receptor beta chains follows, all from one sample in a study of blood T cell repertoires in COVID-19. The repertoire was sequenced with immunoSEQ multiplex PCR; TCRdb's copy has only in-frame clones and lacks some. The data contain around 200,000 clones, about 87% of them singletons. The sequenced material came from PBMCs or T cells enriched from blood (not recorded which). These receptors were collected from a young woman who had recovered from COVID-19. The CDR3 runs from the conserved cysteine through the conserved F or W. The order of the fields is clone size, J gene, V gene, D gene, CDR3 protein, CDR3 DNA. A D gene is named only where the DNA matches it firmly. Clone size is given for some rows only: seen once, a few or many times, or a class if the clone is expanded.

>.|TRBJ2-7|TRBV7-9|TRBD2
CASSATSGAAYEQYF
TGTGCCAGCAGCGCGACTAGCGGGGCAGCCTACGAGCAGTACTTC
>.|TRBJ2-7|TRBV9|TRBD1
CASSPTGGGYEQYF
TGTGCCAGCAGCCCGACAGGGGGGGGGTACGAGCAGTACTTC
>.|TRBJ1-1|TRBV28|TRBD1
CASSSAGGFAEAFF
TGTGCCAGCAGTTCGGCAGGGGGCTTCGCTGAAGCTTTCTTT
>once|TRBJ1-1|TRBV5-1|.
CASSHVEDTEAFF
TGCGCCAGCAGCCACGTTGAGGACACTGAAGCTTTCTTT
>.|TRBJ1-1|TRBV5-8|.
CASNAAGRETEAFF
TGTGCCAGCAACGCCGCGGGGAGAGAGACTGAAGCTTTCTTT
>.|TRBJ2-3|TRBV4-2|.
CASSQEWGRTDTQYF
TGTGCCAGCAGCCAAGAGTGGGGGAGGACAGATACGCAGTATTTT
>.|TRBJ1-1|TRBV7-6|.
CASSPDWLLNTEAFF
TGTGCCAGCAGCCCCGATTGGCTGCTGAACACTGAAGCTTTCTTT
>once|TRBJ1-1|TRBV12-3/TRBV12-4|.
CASSLTENTEAFF
TGTGCCAGCAGTCTGACAGAGAACACTGAAGCTTTCTTT
>.|TRBJ2-5|TRBV3-1/TRBV3-2|.
CASSQGWGGQETQYF
TGTGCCAGCAGCCAAGGGTGGGGCGGCCAAGAGACCCAGTACTTC
>.|TRBJ1-1|TRBV4-3|TRBD1
CASSQDLGGDSEAFF
TGCGCCAGCAGCCAAGATCTCGGGGGGGACAGCGAAGCTTTCTTT
>.|TRBJ1-2|TRBV7-9|.
CASSSSRGNYGYTF
TGTGCCAGCAGCTCTTCCCGGGGGAACTATGGCTACACCTTC
>.|TRBJ2-1|TRBV7-9|TRBD1
CASSLLGRTGTNNEQFF
TGTGCCAGCAGCCTTTTGGGTAGGACAGGAACCAACAATGAGCAGTTCTTC
>.|TRBJ1-1|TRBV7-2|.
CAVVWGPNTEAFF
TGTGCCGTAGTATGGGGGCCTAACACTGAAGCTTTCTTT
>.|TRBJ2-1|TRBV25-1|.
CASSTANEQFF
TGTGCCAGCAGTACAGCAAATGAGCAGTTCTTC
>.|TRBJ2-5|TRBV11-2|TRBD1
CASSPDRGRRETQYF
TGTGCCAGCAGCCCGGACAGGGGCCGTCGAGAGACCCAGTACTTC
>.|TRBJ1-1|TRBV27|.
CASRLRTEAFF
TGTGCCAGCAGACTCCGAACTGAAGCTTTCTTT
>.|TRBJ1-1|TRBV19|.
CASTHNAEAFF
TGTGCCAGTACTCACAACGCTGAAGCTTTCTTT
>once|TRBJ2-7|TRBV4-1|.
CASSSVQGYEQYF
TGCGCCAGCAGCTCCGTACAGGGCTACGAGCAGTACTTC
>few|TRBJ1-5|TRBV19|.
CASSIDRDSNQPQHF
TGTGCCAGTAGTATAGACAGGGATAGCAATCAGCCCCAGCATTTT
>.|TRBJ2-3|TRBV6-2/TRBV6-3|TRBD1
CASSYEGGQDPPQRDTQYF
TGTGCCAGCAGTTACGAAGGGGGACAGGACCCACCTCAGCGGGATACGCAGTATTTT
>.|TRBJ2-7|TRBV5-5|.
CASSFGTGEEQYF
TGTGCCAGCAGCTTCGGGACGGGGGAAGAGCAGTACTTC
>.|TRBJ1-3|TRBV12-3/TRBV12-4|.
CASRGGGNTIYF
TGTGCCAGCAGGGGGGGTGGAAACACCATATATTTT
>.|TRBJ2-7|TRBV4-1|TRBD1
CASSQDPQGAREQYF
TGCGCCAGCAGCCAAGACCCTCAGGGGGCAAGGGAGCAGTACTTC
>.|TRBJ1-6|TRBV6-4|.
CASSDSPGVNSPLHF
TGTGCCAGCAGTGACTCACCAGGGGTCAATTCACCCCTCCACTTT
>.|TRBJ2-1|TRBV20-1|.
CSASPENEQFF
TGCAGTGCTAGCCCAGAAAATGAGCAGTTCTTC
>.|TRBJ2-7|TRBV5-5|TRBD1
CASSSTGGSYEQYF
TGTGCCAGCAGCTCGACAGGGGGCTCCTACGAGCAGTACTTC